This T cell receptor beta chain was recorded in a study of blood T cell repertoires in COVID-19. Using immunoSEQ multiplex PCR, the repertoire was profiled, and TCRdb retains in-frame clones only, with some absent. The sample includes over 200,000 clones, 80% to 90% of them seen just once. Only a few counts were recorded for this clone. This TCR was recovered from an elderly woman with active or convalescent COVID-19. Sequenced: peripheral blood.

CDR3 sequence (DNA): TGTGCCAGCAGTCCGGGACACCGCTATGGCTACACCTTC. Translated: CASSPGHRYGYTF. The J gene is TRBJ1-2, the V gene TRBV5-6, with D perhaps TRBD1 (6 bases). Trimming left V 5 bases short and J 4 bases short, with 12 bases between. CDR3 length equals 13 residues. CDR1 and CDR2 from the germline V gene are SGHDT and YYEEEE.